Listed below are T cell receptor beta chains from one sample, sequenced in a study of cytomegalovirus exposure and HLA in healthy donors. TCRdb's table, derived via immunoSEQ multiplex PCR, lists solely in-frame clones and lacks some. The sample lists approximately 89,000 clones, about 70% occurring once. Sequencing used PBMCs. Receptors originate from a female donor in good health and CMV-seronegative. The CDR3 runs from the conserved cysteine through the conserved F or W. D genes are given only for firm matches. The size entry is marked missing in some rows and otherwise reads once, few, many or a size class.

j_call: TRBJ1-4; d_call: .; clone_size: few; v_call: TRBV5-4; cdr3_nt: TGTGCCAGCAGCTTGTCACAGGGTAACGAAAAACTGTTTTTT; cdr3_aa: CASSLSQGNEKLFF
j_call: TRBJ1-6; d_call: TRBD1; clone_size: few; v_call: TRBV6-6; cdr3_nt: TGTGCCAGCAGTTACCCAGACAGGGTTAATTCACCCCTCCACTTT; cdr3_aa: CASSYPDRVNSPLHF
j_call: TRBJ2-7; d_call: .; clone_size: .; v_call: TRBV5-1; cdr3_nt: TGCGCCAGCAGCTTGGCCGGGTCCTACGAGCAGTACTTC; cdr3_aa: CASSLAGSYEQYF
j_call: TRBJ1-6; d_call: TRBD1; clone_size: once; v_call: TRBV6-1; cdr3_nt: TGTGCCAGCAGTGAAGAGACAGGGGTAAGGAATTCACCCCTCCACTTT; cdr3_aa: CASSEETGVRNSPLHF
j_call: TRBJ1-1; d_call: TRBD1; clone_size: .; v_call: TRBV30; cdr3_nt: TGTGCCTGGAGTGTCAGGCCCGGGACAGGGGTGAACACTGAAGCTTTCTTT; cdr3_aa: CAWSVRPGTGVNTEAFF
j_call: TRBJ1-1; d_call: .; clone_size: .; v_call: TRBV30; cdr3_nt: TGTGCCTGGAGTCTACGGGGTGAAGCTTTCTTT; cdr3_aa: CAWSLRGEAFF